This entry lists 10 T cell receptor beta chains sequenced from one sample in a study of T cells expressing NK-cell markers. TCRdb reanalyzed the 5' RACE reads and collapses them to one entry per CDR3 protein, without DNA. The sample data list some 600,000 distinct CDR3 sequences. Input material: blood T cells: a sorted CD56 or NKG2C T cell subset, CD4+ or CD8+ T cells, or bulk PBMC T cells (not recorded which). The receptors derive from a man aged 18 to 29 in good health.

The chain combines TRBV5-1 with TRBJ2-2; TCRdb names TRBD2, which stays unverified in the absence of DNA. In germline, CDR1 is SGHRS, CDR2 YFSETQ. The CDR3 spans 15 residues. The CDR3 sequence is CASSLASGRSGELFF.

V is TRBV5-1 and J is TRBJ2-5; without DNA, the TCRdb call of TRBD1 cannot be checked. Germline values: CDR1 SGHRS, CDR2 YFSETQ. CDR3 length: 15 amino acids. The CDR3 sequence is CASSLEAGGQETQYF.

This chain connects TRBV11-3 to TRBJ2-1; the D call from TCRdb, TRBD2, cannot be confirmed without DNA. The CDR3 has 14 residues. Germline V gene data show CDR1 as SGHNT and CDR2 as YENEEA. The CDR3: CASSLAGALGEQFF.

The rearrangement joins TRBV5-1 to TRBJ2-1; TCRdb's D gene call, TRBD2, goes unchecked for lack of DNA. Germline CDR1 SGHRS, CDR2 YFSETQ. The CDR3 extends over 18 amino acids. The CDR3 here is CASRKRVAGGNGGNEQFF.

The genes are TRBV6-5 and TRBJ1-1. This CDR3 is built from 12 residues. Per germline, CDR1 MNHEY and CDR2 SVGAGI. CDR3 sequence reads: CASGRLTTEAFF.

This chain joins TRBV7-9 and TRBJ1-6. The V gene's germline CDR1 is SEHNR and CDR2 FQNEAQ (reference sequence). The CDR3 contains 15 residues. This CDR3 is CASSLGRRTNSPLHF. Using reference TRBV7-9 and TRBJ1-6 for the parts outside the CDR3, the full variable domain is DTGVSQNPRHKITKRGQNVTFRCDPISEHNRLYWYRQTLGQGPEFLTYFQNEAQLEKSRLLSDRFSAERPKGSFSTLEIQRTEQGDSAMYLCASSLGRRTNSPLHFGNGTRLTVT.

This rearrangement joins TRBV5-6 to TRBJ2-5; the D gene TCRdb calls, TRBD1, cannot be checked with no DNA. This CDR3 contains 16 residues. In germline, CDR1 is SGHDT, CDR2 YYEEEE. The CDR3 protein is CASSSKHRVGIETQYF.

V gene TRBV29-1 combines with J gene TRBJ2-7; TCRdb selects TRBD1, and the lack of DNA leaves this call unchecked. The CDR3 is made up of 15 amino acids. Germline V gene data show CDR1 as SQVTM and CDR2 as ANQGSEA. The CDR3 protein is CSVEDPRESSYEQYF.

Here the CDR3 reads CASSESDRGRTGELFF. V gene TRBV10-1 combines with J gene TRBJ2-2; the D gene TCRdb calls, TRBD1, cannot be checked with no DNA. There are 16 residues in the CDR3. The germline CDR1 and CDR2 sequences are WNHNN and SYGVQD (reference sequence).

The genes are TRBV12-3 or TRBV12-4 and TRBJ2-3; TCRdb's D gene call, TRBD1, goes unchecked for lack of DNA. The CDR3 runs to 16 residues. The CDR3 protein is CASLLPGTGRTDTQYF.